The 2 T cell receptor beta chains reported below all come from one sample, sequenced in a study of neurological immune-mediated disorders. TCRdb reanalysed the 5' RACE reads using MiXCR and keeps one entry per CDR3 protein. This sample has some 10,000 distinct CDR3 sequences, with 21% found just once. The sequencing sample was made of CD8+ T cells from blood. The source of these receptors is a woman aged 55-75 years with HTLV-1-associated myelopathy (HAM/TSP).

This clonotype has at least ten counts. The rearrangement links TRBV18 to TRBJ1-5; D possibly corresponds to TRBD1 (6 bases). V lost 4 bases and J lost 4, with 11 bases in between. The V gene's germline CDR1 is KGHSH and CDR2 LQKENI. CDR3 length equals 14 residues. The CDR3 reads CASSRGQLNQPQHF. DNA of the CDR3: TGTGCCAGCTCACGAGGACAGTTGAATCAGCCCCAGCATTTT.

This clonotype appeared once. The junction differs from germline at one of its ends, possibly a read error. The CDR3 coding sequence is TGTGCCAGCAGCCTAGCGGGGTTTAGCACAGATACGCAGTATTTT. The encoded protein is CASSLAGFSTDTQYF. The J gene is TRBJ2-3, the V gene TRBV7-9; 9 positions agree with TRBD2. The CDR3 extends over 15 amino acids. Germline-derived CDR1 and CDR2 are SEHNR and FQNEAQ (reference sequence).